The source of this T cell receptor beta chain is a study of Ad26.COV2.S vaccination and SARS-CoV-2 variants. The CDR3 is 15 residues long. CDR1 and CDR2 from the germline V gene are SNHLY and FYNNEI. Trimming shortened V by 3 bases and J by 4 bases, and 12 bases separated the two germline ends. TCRdb's copy holds only in-frame clones and misses some; the assay was immunoSEQ multiplex PCR. The sample holds some 340,000 clones, around four fifths seen once. Treatment specified: roughly 19 received Ad26.COV2.S at low or high dose, single or two shots; 5 received placebo; per-sample allocation not given. The study sampled participants on day 63 after the first vaccine or placebo injection.

The TCR sequence derives from a person between 18 and 65 years old who received the Ad26.COV2.S COVID-19 vaccine or a placebo. Here the sequenced sample was peripheral blood, taken in a trial of Ad26.COV2.S vaccine versus placebo. This sequence joins TRBV2 and TRBJ1-4; possibly TRBD1 for D (5 bases). CDR3 coding DNA: TGTGCCAGCAGTGAGGCGGGGCAGCTTAATGAAAAACTGTTTTTT. Translation gives CASSEAGQLNEKLFF. The full variable domain, rest sourced from reference TRBV2 and TRBJ1-4, is EPEVTQTPSHQVTQMGQEVILRCVPISNHLYFYWYRQILGQKVEFLVSFYNNEISEKSEIFDDQFSVERPDGSNFTLKIRSTKLEDSAMYFCASSEAGQLNEKLFFGSGTQLSVL.